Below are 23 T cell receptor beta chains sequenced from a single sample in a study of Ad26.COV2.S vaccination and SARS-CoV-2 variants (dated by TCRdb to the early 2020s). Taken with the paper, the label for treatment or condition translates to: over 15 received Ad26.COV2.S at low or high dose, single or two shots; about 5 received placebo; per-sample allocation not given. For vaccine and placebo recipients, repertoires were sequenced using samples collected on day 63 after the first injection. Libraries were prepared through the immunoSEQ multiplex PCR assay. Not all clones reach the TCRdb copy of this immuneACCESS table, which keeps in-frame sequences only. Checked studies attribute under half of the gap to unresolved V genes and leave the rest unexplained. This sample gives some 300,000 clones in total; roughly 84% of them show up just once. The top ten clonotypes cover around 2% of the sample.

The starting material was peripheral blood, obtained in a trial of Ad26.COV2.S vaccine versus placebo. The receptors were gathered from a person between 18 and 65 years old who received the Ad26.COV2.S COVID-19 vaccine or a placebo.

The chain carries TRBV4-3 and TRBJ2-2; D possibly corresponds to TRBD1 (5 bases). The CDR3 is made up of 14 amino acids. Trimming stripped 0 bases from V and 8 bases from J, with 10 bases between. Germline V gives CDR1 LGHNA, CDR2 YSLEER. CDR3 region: CASSQDQGRGELFF. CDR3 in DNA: TGCGCCAGCAGCCAAGATCAGGGTAGGGGGGAGCTGTTTTTT.

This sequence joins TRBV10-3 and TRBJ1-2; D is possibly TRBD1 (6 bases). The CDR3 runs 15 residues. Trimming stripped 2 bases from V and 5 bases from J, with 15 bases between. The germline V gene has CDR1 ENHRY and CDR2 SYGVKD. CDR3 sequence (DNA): TGTGCCATCAGTGAGCAGGGGAACGGGGAATATGGCTACACCTTC. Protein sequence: CAISEQGNGEYGYTF.

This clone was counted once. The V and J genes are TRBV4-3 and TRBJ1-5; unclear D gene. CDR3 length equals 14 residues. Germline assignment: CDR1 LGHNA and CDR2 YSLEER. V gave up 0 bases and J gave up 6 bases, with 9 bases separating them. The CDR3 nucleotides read TGCGCCAGCAGCCAAGAAGCAATCTCTCAGCCCCAGCATTTT. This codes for CASSQEAISQPQHF.

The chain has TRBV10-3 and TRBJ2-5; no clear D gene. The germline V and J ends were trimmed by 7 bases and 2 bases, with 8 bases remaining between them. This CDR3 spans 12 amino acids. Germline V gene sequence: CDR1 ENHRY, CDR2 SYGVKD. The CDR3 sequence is CAIKGYQETQYF. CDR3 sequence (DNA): TGTGCCATCAAAGGATATCAAGAGACCCAGTACTTC.

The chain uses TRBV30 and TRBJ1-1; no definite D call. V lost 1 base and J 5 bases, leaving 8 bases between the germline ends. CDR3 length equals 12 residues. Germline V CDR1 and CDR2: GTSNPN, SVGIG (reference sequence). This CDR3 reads CAWSGGRTEAFF. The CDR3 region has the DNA TGTGCCTGGAGTGGAGGAAGGACTGAAGCTTTCTTT.

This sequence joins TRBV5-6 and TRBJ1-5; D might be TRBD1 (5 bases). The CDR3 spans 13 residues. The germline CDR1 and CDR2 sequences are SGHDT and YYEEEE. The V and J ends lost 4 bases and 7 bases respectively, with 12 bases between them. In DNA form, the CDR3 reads TGTGCCAGCAGCAGTGAGGGGAAGCAGCCCCAGCATTTT. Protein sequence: CASSSEGKQPQHF.

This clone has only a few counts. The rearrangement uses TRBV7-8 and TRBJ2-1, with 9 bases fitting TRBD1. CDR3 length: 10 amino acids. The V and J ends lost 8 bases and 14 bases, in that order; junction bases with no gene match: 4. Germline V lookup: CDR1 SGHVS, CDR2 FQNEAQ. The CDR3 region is CASGGQGEFF. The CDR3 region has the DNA TGTGCCAGCGGGGGACAGGGCGAGTTCTTC. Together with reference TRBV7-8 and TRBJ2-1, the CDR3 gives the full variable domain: GAGVSQSPRYKVAKRGQDVALRCDPISGHVSLFWYQQALGQGPEFLTYFQNEAQLDKSGLPSDRFFAERPEGSVSTLKIQRTQQEDSAVYLCASGGQGEFFGPGTRLTVL.

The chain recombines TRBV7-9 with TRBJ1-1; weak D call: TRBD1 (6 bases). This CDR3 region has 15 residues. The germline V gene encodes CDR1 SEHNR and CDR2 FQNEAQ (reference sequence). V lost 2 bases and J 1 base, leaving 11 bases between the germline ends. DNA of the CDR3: TGTGCCAGCAGCTTACTTATAGGGGGGAACACTGAAGCTTTCTTT. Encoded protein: CASSLLIGGNTEAFF.

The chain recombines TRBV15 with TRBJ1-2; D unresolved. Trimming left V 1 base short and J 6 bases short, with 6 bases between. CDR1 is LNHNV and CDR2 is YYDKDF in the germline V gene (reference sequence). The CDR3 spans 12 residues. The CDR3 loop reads CATSRGGNGYTF. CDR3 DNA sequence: TGTGCCACCAGCAGAGGTGGAAATGGCTACACCTTC.

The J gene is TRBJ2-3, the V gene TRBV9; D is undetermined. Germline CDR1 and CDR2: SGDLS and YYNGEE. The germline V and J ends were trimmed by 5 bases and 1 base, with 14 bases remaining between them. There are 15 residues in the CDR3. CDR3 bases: TGTGCCAGCAGTGAAAGGGAAAGGGGCACAGATACGCAGTATTTT. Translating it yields CASSERERGTDTQYF.

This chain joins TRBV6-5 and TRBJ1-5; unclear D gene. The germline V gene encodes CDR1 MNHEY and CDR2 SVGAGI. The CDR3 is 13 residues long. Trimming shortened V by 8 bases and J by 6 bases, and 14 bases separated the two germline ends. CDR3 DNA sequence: TGTGCCAGCCAGAAATCGACAAGTCAGCCCCAGCATTTT. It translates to CASQKSTSQPQHF.

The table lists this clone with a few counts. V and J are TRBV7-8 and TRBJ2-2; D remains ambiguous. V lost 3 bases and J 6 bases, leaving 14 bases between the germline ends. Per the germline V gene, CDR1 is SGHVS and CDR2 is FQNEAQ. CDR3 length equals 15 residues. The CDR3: CASSFQFESAGELFF. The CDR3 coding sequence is TGTGCCAGCAGCTTTCAATTCGAGAGCGCCGGGGAGCTGTTTTTT.

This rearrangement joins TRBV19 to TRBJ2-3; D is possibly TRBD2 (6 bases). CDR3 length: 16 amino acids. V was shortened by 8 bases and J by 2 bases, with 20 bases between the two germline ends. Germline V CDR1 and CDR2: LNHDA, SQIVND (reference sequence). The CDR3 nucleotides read TGTGCCAGTCGATACACCGGGACTCCCTTCACAGATACGCAGTATTTT. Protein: CASRYTGTPFTDTQYF.

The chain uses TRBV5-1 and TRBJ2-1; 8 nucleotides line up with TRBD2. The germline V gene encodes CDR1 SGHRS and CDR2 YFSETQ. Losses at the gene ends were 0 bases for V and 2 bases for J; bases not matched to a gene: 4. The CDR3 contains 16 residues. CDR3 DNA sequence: TGCGCCAGCAGCTTGGAACCAGCGGGGGCCTACAATGAGCAGTTCTTC. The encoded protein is CASSLEPAGAYNEQFF.

The DNA for the CDR3 is TGTGCCAGCAGCCAAGGGGGACAGTCGAACACTGAAGCTTTCTTT. Residues: CASSQGGQSNTEAFF. This chain connects TRBV4-2 to TRBJ1-1; 7 bases map to TRBD1. The germline CDR1 and CDR2 sequences are LGHNA and YNFKEQ. The ends lost 1 base at V and 1 base at J; junction bases unmatched: 3. The CDR3 totals 15 residues.

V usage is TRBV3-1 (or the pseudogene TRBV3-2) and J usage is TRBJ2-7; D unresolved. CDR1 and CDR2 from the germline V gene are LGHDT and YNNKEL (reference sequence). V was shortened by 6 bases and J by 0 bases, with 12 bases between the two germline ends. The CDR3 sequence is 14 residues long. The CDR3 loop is CASSPLLPSYEQYF. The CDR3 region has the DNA TGTGCCAGCAGTCCTTTATTACCCTCCTACGAGCAGTACTTC.

CDR3 protein: CASSQGDGIHEQYF. The CDR3 DNA follows: TGTGCCAGCAGCCAAGGGGACGGGATCCACGAGCAGTACTTC. The V gene is TRBV4-2, the J gene TRBJ2-7; tentatively, D is TRBD1 or TRBD2 (5 bases each). Trimming left V 1 base short and J 5 bases short, with 12 bases between. CDR1 and CDR2 (germline): LGHNA, YNFKEQ. The CDR3 totals 14 residues.

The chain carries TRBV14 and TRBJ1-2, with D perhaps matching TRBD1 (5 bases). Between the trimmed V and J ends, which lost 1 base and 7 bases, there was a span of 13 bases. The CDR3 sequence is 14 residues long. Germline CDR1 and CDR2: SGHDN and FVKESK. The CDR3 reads CASSQGGPVGGYTF. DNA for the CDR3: TGTGCCAGCAGCCAAGGGGGCCCGGTCGGTGGCTACACCTTC.

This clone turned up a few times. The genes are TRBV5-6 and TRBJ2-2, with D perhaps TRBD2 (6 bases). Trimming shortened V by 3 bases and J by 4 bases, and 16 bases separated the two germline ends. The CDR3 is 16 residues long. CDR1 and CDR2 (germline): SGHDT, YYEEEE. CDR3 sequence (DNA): TGTGCCAGCAGCTCGGGGGTTCTCCGGCCCACCGGGGAGCTGTTTTTT. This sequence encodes CASSSGVLRPTGELFF.

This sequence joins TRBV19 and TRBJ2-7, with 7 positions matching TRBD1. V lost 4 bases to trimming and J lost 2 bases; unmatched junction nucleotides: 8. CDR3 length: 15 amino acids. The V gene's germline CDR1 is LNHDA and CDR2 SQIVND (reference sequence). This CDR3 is CASSNRGQPPYEQYF. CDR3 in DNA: TGTGCCAGTAGTAATAGGGGACAGCCACCCTACGAGCAGTACTTC. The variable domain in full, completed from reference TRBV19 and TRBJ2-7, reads DGGITQSPKYLFRKEGQNVTLSCEQNLNHDAMYWYRQDPGQGLRLIYYSQIVNDFQKGDIAEGYSVSREKKESFPLTVTSAQKNPTAFYLCASSNRGQPPYEQYFGPGTRLTVT.

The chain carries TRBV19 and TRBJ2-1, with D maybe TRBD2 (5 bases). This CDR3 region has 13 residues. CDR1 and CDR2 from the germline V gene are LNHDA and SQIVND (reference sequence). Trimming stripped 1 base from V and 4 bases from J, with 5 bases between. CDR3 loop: CASSIGGYNEQFF. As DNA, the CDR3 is TGTGCCAGTAGTATAGGCGGGTACAATGAGCAGTTCTTC. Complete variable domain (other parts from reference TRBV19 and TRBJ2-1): DGGITQSPKYLFRKEGQNVTLSCEQNLNHDAMYWYRQDPGQGLRLIYYSQIVNDFQKGDIAEGYSVSREKKESFPLTVTSAQKNPTAFYLCASSIGGYNEQFFGPGTRLTVL.

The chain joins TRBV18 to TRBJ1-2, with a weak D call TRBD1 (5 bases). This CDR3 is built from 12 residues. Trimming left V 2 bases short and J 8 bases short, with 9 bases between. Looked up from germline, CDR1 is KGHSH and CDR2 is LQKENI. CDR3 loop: CASSPGGFGYTF. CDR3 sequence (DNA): TGTGCCAGCTCACCAGGGGGTTTCGGCTACACCTTC.

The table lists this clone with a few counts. The CDR3 loop is CASSPGTGVGNEQFF. CDR3 in DNA: TGTGCCAGCAGCCCCGGTACAGGGGTCGGGAATGAGCAGTTCTTC. The V gene is TRBV5-4, the J gene TRBJ2-1; TRBD1 matches at 7 bases. The CDR3 extends over 15 amino acids. The V segment lost 4 bases and the J segment 7 bases; nucleotides outside the gene matches: 11. Germline V lookup: CDR1 SGHNT, CDR2 YYREEE (reference sequence). Drawing the rest from reference TRBV5-4 and TRBJ2-1, the complete variable domain is ETGVTQSPTHLIKTRGQQVTLRCSSQSGHNTVSWYQQALGQGPQFIFQYYREEENGRGNFPPRFSGLQFPNYSSELNVNALELDDSALYLCASSPGTGVGNEQFFGPGTRLTVL.